The next 22 T cell receptor beta chains were all read from a single sample in a study of CD8+ T cells in alopecia areata. Following RNA extraction, reverse transcription yielded cDNA that acted as the sequencing template. This table comes from immunoSEQ multiplex PCR, and its TCRdb copy is limited to in-frame clones, with some not included. The repertoire holds about 130,000 clones, with about 46% as singletons. This sample comprised CD8+ T cells sorted from blood, obtained at week 0. These receptor sequences come from a human donor with alopecia areata.

This sequence joins TRBV5-6 and TRBJ1-4, with D unresolved. Germline V gene sequence: CDR1 SGHDT, CDR2 YYEEEE. This CDR3 has 14 residues. Between the trimmed V and J ends, which lost 4 bases and 8 bases, there was a span of 15 bases. Here the CDR3 reads CASSQDGGEEKLFF. The CDR3 DNA sequence: TGTGCCAGCAGCCAGGACGGCGGGGAGGAAAAACTGTTTTTT.

The J gene is TRBJ1-5, the V gene TRBV7-9; TRBD1 might be the D (5 bases). CDR3 length: 16 amino acids. CDR1 is SEHNR, CDR2 FQNEAQ, per germline (reference sequence). V shed 5 bases and J shed 1 base, with 15 bases lying between them. The DNA for the CDR3 is TGTGCCAGCAGCCACCACCTGGGGGGGAGCAATCAGCCCCAGCATTTT. It encodes CASSHHLGGSNQPQHF.

The genes are TRBV5-4 and TRBJ1-1; D possibly corresponds to TRBD1 (6 bases). V was clipped by 2 bases and J by 5 bases, with 13 bases between them. There are 14 residues in the CDR3. The germline gives CDR1 SGHNT, CDR2 YYREEE (reference sequence). This CDR3 reads CASSLGTLRTEAFF. The CDR3 DNA is TGTGCCAGCAGCTTAGGGACACTCAGGACTGAAGCTTTCTTT.

This rearrangement joins TRBV25-1 to TRBJ1-2; D is unclear. Trimming took off 3 bases at V and 6 bases at J, with 17 bases between the two ends. The CDR3 covers 15 residues. Germline loops: CDR1 MGHDK, CDR2 SYGVNS. The CDR3 region has the DNA TGTGCCAGCAGTGACCCTGGGCCACAGTACCATGGCTACACCTTC. Its translation: CASSDPGPQYHGYTF.

The chain employs TRBV29-1 and TRBJ1-5; possibly TRBD1 for D (5 bases). The V end was cut by 4 bases, the J end by 5 bases, with 9 bases between. Germline V gene lookup returns CDR1 SQVTM and CDR2 ANQGSEA. This CDR3 is 12 amino acids long. CDR3: CSVVGDDQPQHF. Here the CDR3 DNA reads TGCAGCGTTGTGGGGGACGATCAGCCCCAGCATTTT. Based on the CDR3 plus reference TRBV29-1 and TRBJ1-5, the full variable domain is SAVISQKPSRDICQRGTSLTIQCQVDSQVTMMFWYRQQPGQSLTLIATANQGSEATYESGFVIDKFPISRPNLTFSTLTVSNMSPEDSSIYLCSVVGDDQPQHFGDGTRLSIL.

V and J are TRBV2 and TRBJ2-1, with D unclear. Germline assignment: CDR1 SNHLY and CDR2 FYNNEI. The CDR3 spans 13 residues. The V end lost 4 bases, the J end lost 6 bases, and 10 bases lay between the germline ends. This CDR3 reads CASSVYVSNEQFF. CDR3 DNA sequence: TGTGCCAGCAGTGTGTATGTTAGCAATGAGCAGTTCTTC.

This clone was found a few times. The chain has TRBV15 and TRBJ1-4, with 9 bases fitting TRBD1. Germline-derived CDR1 and CDR2 are LNHNV and YYDKDF (reference sequence). The CDR3 sequence is 16 residues long. V lost 0 bases, J lost 6 bases, and 5 bases stayed unmatched. The CDR3 DNA sequence: TGTGCCACCAGCAGAGAATCGGACAGGGGCCATGAAAAACTGTTTTTT. The encoded protein is CATSRESDRGHEKLFF.

This clone was counted once. The chain joins TRBV5-6 to TRBJ1-5, with a possible D match to TRBD1 (5 bases). Trimming shortened V by 0 bases and J by 10 bases, and 8 bases separated the two germline ends. Germline assignment: CDR1 SGHDT and CDR2 YYEEEE. The CDR3 runs to 12 residues. CDR3 nucleotide sequence: TGTGCCAGCAGCTTGGCGGGGGGACCCCAGCATTTT. This translates into CASSLAGGPQHF.

The V call is TRBV25-1, the J call TRBJ2-5, with D perhaps matching TRBD1 or TRBD2 (5 bases each). The CDR3 has 13 amino acids. The germline V gene encodes CDR1 MGHDK and CDR2 SYGVNS. The V and J ends lost 7 bases and 3 bases respectively, with 12 bases between them. The CDR3 is CASTPLGEETQYF. CDR3 sequence (DNA): TGTGCCAGCACCCCGTTGGGGGAAGAGACCCAGTACTTC.

This clone was recorded a few times. One junction end disagrees with the germline gene, perhaps due to a read error. The CDR3 sequence: CASSLEGFKNTGELFF. The CDR3 coding sequence is TGTGCTAGCAGCTTGGAGGGGTTTAAGAACACCGGGGAGCTGTTTTTT. The gene calls are TRBV7-7 and TRBJ2-2, with D possibly being TRBD2 (6 bases). Germline CDR1 reads SSHAT; CDR2 reads FNYEAQ (reference sequence). The CDR3 spans 16 residues.

The rearrangement links TRBV29-1 to TRBJ2-1; D is unclear. Trimming left V 5 bases short and J 3 bases short, with 2 bases between. This CDR3 contains 10 residues. Germline values: CDR1 SQVTM, CDR2 ANQGSEA. CDR3 protein: CSVLYNEQFF. In DNA, the CDR3 is TGCAGCGTTCTCTACAATGAGCAGTTCTTC.

V gene TRBV5-1 combines with J gene TRBJ2-3, with D possibly being TRBD1 or TRBD2 (6 bases each). CDR3 length equals 16 residues. V was trimmed by 5 bases and J by 4 bases, leaving 20 bases between them. Germline V gives CDR1 SGHRS, CDR2 YFSETQ. The CDR3 reads CASSASDAGGPDTQYF. In DNA, the CDR3 is TGCGCCAGCAGTGCCTCGGACGCTGGGGGGCCAGATACGCAGTATTTT.

V usage is TRBV19 and J usage is TRBJ1-1; no reliable D call. There are 16 residues in the CDR3. V lost 0 bases and J 2 bases, leaving 13 bases between the germline ends. Germline CDR1 and CDR2: LNHDA and SQIVND (reference sequence). The CDR3, as DNA: TGTGCCAGTAGTATAGATCTGCGGTCGATTAACACTGAAGCTTTCTTT. This sequence encodes CASSIDLRSINTEAFF.

This chain connects TRBV30 to TRBJ1-6; D might be TRBD1 (5 bases). The V gene's germline CDR1 is GTSNPN and CDR2 SVGIG (reference sequence). CDR3 length equals 14 residues. V was trimmed by 0 bases and J by 7 bases, leaving 10 bases between them. Written as DNA, the CDR3 is TGTGCCTGGAGTGTAGCAGGGACCAATTCACCCCTCCACTTT. It is translated as CAWSVAGTNSPLHF.

J is TRBJ2-1 and V is TRBV29-1; D gene unclear. The CDR3 is made up of 13 amino acids. Germline V gene lookup returns CDR1 SQVTM and CDR2 ANQGSEA. V shed 0 bases and J shed 7 bases, with 10 bases lying between them. The CDR3 nucleotides are TGCAGCGTTGAAGAAAGGCTGGGAAATGAGCAGTTCTTC. Translated, it gives CSVEERLGNEQFF.

Here the CDR3 DNA reads TGTGCCAGCAGCTCACCGGACAGGGGGCAGTACGAGCAGTACTTC. Amino acids: CASSSPDRGQYEQYF. The chain has TRBV13 and TRBJ2-7, with 11 bases matching TRBD1. The V gene's germline CDR1 is PRHDT and CDR2 FYEKMQ (reference sequence). This CDR3 region has 15 residues. The trim removed 4 bases at V and 4 bases at J, leaving 6 bases unmatched.

This clone was observed a handful of times. The chain is built from TRBV6-6 and TRBJ2-5; 9 bases are shared with TRBD2. V dropped 6 bases and J dropped 4; count of bases not matched to a gene: 6. The CDR3 extends over 14 amino acids. CDR1 is MNHNY and CDR2 is SVGAGI in the germline V gene (reference sequence). This CDR3 reads CASRSGGRGETQYF. In DNA, the CDR3 is TGTGCCAGCAGAAGCGGGGGGCGGGGAGAGACCCAGTACTTC.

This clone was observed a single time. The chain links TRBV30 to TRBJ2-3; D is undetermined. Germline V lookup: CDR1 GTSNPN, CDR2 SVGIG (reference sequence). The CDR3 contains 14 residues. V shed 0 bases and J shed 2 bases, with 9 bases lying between them. The CDR3: CAWSVPPVTDTQYF. The DNA of the CDR3 is TGTGCCTGGAGTGTACCCCCCGTCACAGATACGCAGTATTTT.

In DNA form, the CDR3 reads TGTGCCAGCAGTTGGGGGGGGTTGAACACTGAAGCTTTCTTT. Protein sequence: CASSWGGLNTEAFF. The chain combines TRBV27 with TRBJ1-1; D possibly corresponds to TRBD1 (5 bases). Germline CDR1 and CDR2: MNHEY and SMNVEV (reference sequence). V was pared by 4 bases and J by 0 bases, with 9 bases between. This CDR3 is 14 amino acids long.

This chain uses TRBV7-9 with TRBJ2-7; no definite D call. The CDR3 loop spans 13 amino acids. The V and J ends lost 5 bases and 4 bases respectively, with 12 bases between them. Germline V CDR1 and CDR2: SEHNR, FQNEAQ (reference sequence). CDR3 DNA sequence: TGTGCCAGCAGCCCCCCCCCGGAGTACGAGCAGTACTTC. It translates to CASSPPPEYEQYF.

There are a few counts of this clone. V usage is TRBV4-1 and J usage is TRBJ2-3; D gene ambiguous. With 3 bases removed from V and 4 bases from J, the gap between germline ends came to 8 bases. Germline V gives CDR1 MGHRA, CDR2 YSYEKL. The CDR3 consists of 13 residues. The CDR3 loop is CASSQPPADTQYF. CDR3 DNA sequence: TGCGCCAGCAGCCAGCCCCCAGCAGATACGCAGTATTTT.

This clone came up a few times. The chain is built from TRBV19 and TRBJ2-2; D unresolved. Trimming removed 7 bases at V and 0 bases at J, with 12 bases between. This CDR3 is 15 amino acids long. Germline CDR1 and CDR2: LNHDA and SQIVND (reference sequence). DNA of the CDR3: TGTGCCAGTACCCAGCTTATATCGAACACCGGGGAGCTGTTTTTT. Translating gives CASTQLISNTGELFF. The variable domain in full, with the rest retrieved from reference TRBV19 and TRBJ2-2, is DGGITQSPKYLFRKEGQNVTLSCEQNLNHDAMYWYRQDPGQGLRLIYYSQIVNDFQKGDIAEGYSVSREKKESFPLTVTSAQKNPTAFYLCASTQLISNTGELFFGEGSRLTVL.